Below, 20 T cell receptor beta chains from the same sample are listed, as sequenced in a study of blood T cell repertoires in COVID-19 (dated by TCRdb to the early 2020s). Receptors were amplified or captured by the immunoSEQ multiplex PCR assay. TCRdb mirrors the immuneACCESS table, restricted to in-frame sequences. Some clones are absent from its copies; in checked studies, under half trace to an unresolved V gene, and the reason for the others is unknown. For this sample there are 200,000 to 250,000 clones; approximately 80% appear just once. Under 1.5% of the sample lies in the top ten. Specimen: PBMCs or T cells enriched from blood (not recorded which). The receptors here all came from a woman aged 40-49 years with acute COVID-19.

The chain couples TRBV10-2 to TRBJ2-7; 8 bases align to TRBD1. Germline loops: CDR1 WSHSY, CDR2 SAAADI. V was clipped by 7 bases and J by 0 bases; unmatched bases: 5. The CDR3 length is 14 residues. This CDR3 is CASTGTGNSYEQYF. CDR3 DNA sequence: TGCGCCAGCACCGGGACAGGCAACTCCTACGAGCAGTACTTC.

The chain links TRBV2 to TRBJ2-7; possibly TRBD2 for D (5 bases). Germline values: CDR1 SNHLY, CDR2 FYNNEI. The CDR3 contains 14 residues. The V end lost 6 bases, the J end lost 6 bases, and 18 bases lay between the germline ends. CDR3 residues: CASREGHSVGEQYF. The CDR3 nucleotides are TGTGCCAGCAGAGAGGGCCACTCCGTCGGCGAGCAGTACTTC.

This rearrangement joins TRBV11-2 to TRBJ2-5; no definite D call. CDR3 length: 10 residues. Germline CDR1 SGHAT, CDR2 FQNNGV. Between the trimmed V and J ends, which lost 6 bases and 13 bases, there was a span of 12 bases. The CDR3 bases are TGTGCCAGCAGGACCACCCGACTGTACTTC. Its translation is CASRTTRLYF.

The V and J genes are TRBV7-2 and TRBJ2-7; 10 nucleotides agree with TRBD2. The CDR3 totals 18 residues. V was clipped by 2 bases and J by 4 bases; unmatched bases: 14. Germline V CDR1 and CDR2: SGHTA, FQGNSA. Here the CDR3 DNA reads TGTGCCAGCAGCTTACCTAGGTCCCGGACTAGCGGAATATACGAGCAGTACTTC. Translating gives CASSLPRSRTSGIYEQYF.

The chain uses TRBV2 and TRBJ2-7; 14 bases agree with TRBD2. Germline V CDR1 and CDR2: SNHLY, FYNNEI. The CDR3 is made up of 13 amino acids. Trimming at V came to 11 bases and at J to 4 bases, leaving 4 bases not matched to a gene. The CDR3 DNA reads TGTGCCTCGAGGACTAGCGGGAGGTACGAGCAGTACTTC. Translating gives CASRTSGRYEQYF. The full variable domain, rest sourced from reference TRBV2 and TRBJ2-7, is EPEVTQTPSHQVTQMGQEVILRCVPISNHLYFYWYRQILGQKVEFLVSFYNNEISEKSEIFDDQFSVERPDGSNFTLKIRSTKLEDSAMYFCASRTSGRYEQYFGPGTRLTVT.

This clone was observed a few times. The chain joins TRBV9 to TRBJ2-3; D perhaps matches TRBD1 (5 bases). Germline V CDR1 and CDR2: SGDLS, YYNGEE. The CDR3 runs 16 residues. Trimming pared 0 bases from V and 0 bases from J, leaving 11 bases between. The CDR3 sequence is CASSVEDGASTDTQYF. The CDR3 bases are TGTGCCAGCAGCGTAGAGGATGGGGCTAGCACAGATACGCAGTATTTT.

The chain has TRBV3-1 (or the pseudogene TRBV3-2) and TRBJ1-2; perhaps TRBD1 as D (5 bases). Between the trimmed V and J ends, which lost 4 bases and 5 bases, there was a span of 17 bases. This CDR3 comprises 15 residues. Germline V gene sequence: CDR1 LGHDT, CDR2 YNNKEL (reference sequence). This chain's CDR3 is CASSPPGSGGYGYTF. CDR3 DNA sequence: TGTGCCAGCAGCCCCCCTGGAAGCGGGGGGTATGGCTACACCTTC.

The CDR3: CASSRTSFGDTQYF. In nucleotides, the CDR3 is TGTGCCAGCTCGCGGACATCGTTTGGAGATACGCAGTATTTT. J is TRBJ2-3 and V is TRBV2; a possible D gene is TRBD1 (5 bases). With 8 bases removed from V and 5 bases from J, the gap between germline ends came to 17 bases. The CDR3 runs 14 residues. Germline CDR1 is SNHLY and CDR2 is FYNNEI.

Only one count was recorded for this clone. The chain combines TRBV21-1 with TRBJ1-2; the table assigns TRBD1, which was not confirmed against the DNA. TRBV21-1 is assigned pseudogene status. The CDR3 covers 15 residues. The CDR3 bases are TGTGCCAGCGCGATCCGGGACAGAGCTAACTATGGCTACACCTTC. Translating gives CASAIRDRANYGYTF.

V usage is TRBV19 and J usage is TRBJ1-1; D may be TRBD1 (6 bases). The V and J ends lost 7 bases and 5 bases respectively, with 17 bases between them. Germline V gives CDR1 LNHDA, CDR2 SQIVND (reference sequence). This CDR3 region has 14 residues. The CDR3 region is CASISGGRGTEAFF. CDR3 coding DNA: TGTGCCAGTATAAGCGGGGGGCGAGGTACTGAAGCTTTCTTT.

The V gene is TRBV5-5, the J gene TRBJ1-5; TRBD1 is a possible D gene (6 bases). CDR1 and CDR2 from the germline V gene are SGHKS and YYEKEE (reference sequence). Trimming removed 3 bases from V and 0 bases from J, with 10 bases in between. The CDR3 has 15 amino acids. The CDR3 protein is CASSSGQNSNQPQHF. CDR3 in DNA: TGTGCCAGCAGCTCTGGACAGAATAGCAATCAGCCCCAGCATTTT.

This chain connects TRBV7-9 to TRBJ1-2, with D unclear. V was trimmed by 5 bases and J by 2 bases, leaving 21 bases between them. Germline values: CDR1 SEHNR, CDR2 FQNEAQ (reference sequence). The CDR3 loop spans 17 amino acids. The CDR3 DNA reads as TGTGCCAGCAGCACGCCGAGTGGTAGTGGAGGGAACTATGGCTACACCTTC. This gives the protein CASSTPSGSGGNYGYTF.

This chain links TRBV5-1 with TRBJ1-4, with 11 nucleotides matching TRBD1. The CDR3 is 14 residues long. With V trimmed by 4 bases and J by 10 bases, 6 bases remained unmatched. Germline V gene sequence: CDR1 SGHRS, CDR2 YFSETQ. The CDR3 DNA reads TGCGCCAGCAGCCTAGGGACAGGGGGTGGAAAACTGTTTTTT. It is translated as CASSLGTGGGKLFF.

This chain uses TRBV7-6 with TRBJ2-1; D is unresolved. Trimming pared 8 bases from V and 8 bases from J, leaving 10 bases between. CDR3 length: 11 amino acids. Germline lookup yields CDR1 SGHVS and CDR2 FNYEAQ. The CDR3: CASASNYEQFF. The CDR3 nucleotides are TGTGCCAGCGCGTCTAACTATGAGCAGTTCTTC. The variable domain in full, with the rest retrieved from reference TRBV7-6 and TRBJ2-1, is GAGVSQSPRYKVTKRGQDVALRCDPISGHVSLYWYRQALGQGPEFLTYFNYEAQQDKSGLPNDRFSAERPEGSISTLTIQRTEQRDSAMYRCASASNYEQFFGPGTRLTVL.

The V call is TRBV11-3, the J call TRBJ1-2; D might be TRBD1 (5 bases). Germline V gene data show CDR1 as SGHNT and CDR2 as YENEEA. The ends were cut back, 9 bases at V and 6 bases at J, with 20 bases in the middle. This CDR3 has 14 residues. CDR3 bases: TGTGCCAGTAGCCCCAAAACAGGATCCAATGGCTACACCTTC. It codes for CASSPKTGSNGYTF.

V is TRBV15 and J is TRBJ2-3, with a possible D match to TRBD1 (6 bases). The V end lost 6 bases, the J end lost 0 bases, and 10 bases lay between the germline ends. This CDR3 has 14 residues. The germline V gene has CDR1 LNHNV and CDR2 YYDKDF (reference sequence). CDR3 nucleotide sequence: TGTGCCACCAGACAGGGCCTTAGCACAGATACGCAGTATTTT. Its translation is CATRQGLSTDTQYF.

The CDR3 bases are TGTGCCAGTAGAGGAGGGGTCCGAAGGCCGGGTACGCAGTATTTT. Residues: CASRGGVRRPGTQYF. This chain connects TRBV19 to TRBJ2-3, with D maybe TRBD2 (6 bases). The V end lost 6 bases, the J end lost 8 bases, and 21 bases lay between the germline ends. Per the germline V gene, CDR1 is LNHDA and CDR2 is SQIVND (reference sequence). The CDR3 covers 15 residues.

The V and J genes are TRBV6-5 and TRBJ2-3; the D gene is possibly TRBD1 (5 bases). Trimming took 6 bases from V and 4 from J, leaving 14 bases between them. The CDR3 runs to 14 residues. Per germline, CDR1 MNHEY and CDR2 SVGAGI. Here the CDR3 DNA reads TGTGCCAGCAGAAGGACAAGGTGGGCAGATACGCAGTATTTT. Translation: CASRRTRWADTQYF.

The rearrangement links TRBV19 to TRBJ2-3, with D perhaps matching TRBD1 (6 bases). The CDR3 runs to 11 residues. Germline lookup yields CDR1 LNHDA and CDR2 SQIVND (reference sequence). V lost 6 bases and J 6 bases, leaving 7 bases between the germline ends. The CDR3 spells CASSTGDTQYF. The CDR3 DNA reads TGTGCCAGTAGCACAGGGGATACGCAGTATTTT.

This clone was counted once. This CDR3 reads CASSQVKGATGNTIYF. DNA of the CDR3: TGTGCCAGCAGCCAAGTTAAGGGGGCAACTGGAAACACCATATATTTT. This rearrangement joins TRBV4-2 to TRBJ1-3, with 7 nucleotides matching TRBD1. Trimming took 1 base from V and 2 from J; bases not matched to a gene: 5. CDR1 and CDR2 (germline): LGHNA, YNFKEQ. The CDR3 contains 16 residues.